Shown below are 11 T cell receptor beta chains from a single sample sequenced in a study of regulatory T cells in long-lasting Graves disease (dated by TCRdb to about 2021). The time point label of this sample denotes: persistent/refractory GD, antithyroid drugs over 5 years with positive TRAb. RNA was extracted from PBMCs in TRIzol for both TCR sequencing and RNA sequencing. The method behind the library was multiplex PCR. Sequenced using an Illumina HiSeq 4000. iRepertoire HTBI primers and Arm-PCR amplification of CDR3 regions were used to construct TCR beta libraries. In-frame beta chains were kept once TCRdb had trimmed the public reads at Q25 with fastp and called clones with MiXCR. Rows matching on CDR3 protein sequence are summarized as one entry with the most common DNA and genes. Across this sample there are more than 300,000 distinct CDR3 sequences, with about 20% seen only once. The top ten clonotypes cover just under 30% of the sample.

Sequenced material: peripheral blood mononuclear cells (PBMCs), taken when the disease was refractory, from a patient treated with antithyroid drugs. The receptors come from a female donor with Graves disease.

V usage is TRBV28 and J usage is TRBJ1-5; 7 bases align to TRBD1. Germline CDR1 is MDHEN and CDR2 is SYDVKM. V lost 1 base, J lost 2 bases, and 5 bases stayed unmatched. The CDR3 has 16 residues. The CDR3 DNA follows: TGTGCCAGCAGTTTATTCCACGGGACAGGCAATCAGCCCCAGCATTTT. Its protein is CASSLFHGTGNQPQHF. The variable domain in full, completed from reference TRBV28 and TRBJ1-5, reads DVKVTQSSRYLVKRTGEKVFLECVQDMDHENMFWYRQDPGLGLRLIYFSYDVKMKEKGDIPEGYSVSREKKERFSLILESASTNQTSMYLCASSLFHGTGNQPQHFGDGTRLSIL.

This clonotype turned up a few times. This chain joins TRBV7-9 and TRBJ2-7, with no clear D. CDR1 SEHNR and CDR2 FQNEAQ come from the germline V gene (reference sequence). This CDR3 spans 15 amino acids. V was clipped by 4 bases and J by 3 bases, with 16 bases between them. The CDR3 nucleotides are TGTGCCAGCAGCTCGGATCGGTACAGTCTCTACGAGCAGTACTTC. Translating gives CASSSDRYSLYEQYF.

This clonotype was detected only a few times. The chain joins TRBV20-1 to TRBJ2-5; D remains ambiguous. The ends were cut back, 6 bases at V and 2 bases at J, with 13 bases in the middle. The CDR3 has 13 amino acids. Per the germline V gene, CDR1 is DFQATT and CDR2 is SNEGSKA (reference sequence). The CDR3 loop reads CSATSLRQETQYF. The DNA for the CDR3 is TGCAGTGCGACTTCCCTGAGACAAGAGACCCAGTACTTC.

On this clonotype itself: A much larger clone lies one base from this, so it may be a read error. The CDR3 bases are TGTGCCTGCAGCAAAAGGGGAACCAACACCGGGGAGCTGTTTTTT. Translating it yields CACSKRGTNTGELFF. The rearrangement uses TRBV12-3 or TRBV12-4 and TRBJ2-2; D may be TRBD1 (5 bases). The CDR3 runs to 15 residues.

As to this clonotype: A much larger clone lies one base from this, so it may be a read error. This sequence joins TRBV2 and TRBJ1-2; the D gene is possibly TRBD1 (5 bases). Trimming left V 6 bases short and J 11 bases short, with 22 bases between. CDR1 is SNHLY, CDR2 FYNNEI, per germline. The CDR3 contains 14 residues. The CDR3 is CASRVDSGRVLYTF. CDR3 nucleotides: TGTGCCAGCAGGGTTGACAGCGGACGGGTCCTATACACCTTC.

This clonotype was counted between two and nine times. The rearrangement uses TRBV5-5 and TRBJ1-1; D not certain. V was cut by 4 bases and J by 8 bases, with 12 bases left in between. The length of the CDR3 is 12 residues. CDR1 and CDR2 (germline): SGHKS, YYEKEE (reference sequence). The CDR3 reads CASSRSGREAFF. The CDR3 DNA reads TGTGCCAGCAGCAGAAGCGGGCGAGAAGCTTTCTTT.

This clonotype was seen at least ten times. The chain has TRBV29-1 and TRBJ2-7, with D hard to call. The CDR3 loop spans 14 amino acids. Between the trimmed V and J ends, which lost 5 bases and 6 bases, there was a span of 20 bases. Germline V CDR1 and CDR2: SQVTM, ANQGSEA. CDR3 bases: TGCAGCGTTCGTCCCAGGTGGGCTTCGGTCGAGCAGTACTTC. This codes for CSVRPRWASVEQYF.

This clonotype was recorded many times. The J gene is TRBJ1-5, the V gene TRBV12-3 or TRBV12-4; 10 positions match TRBD1. The CDR3 contains 14 residues. V lost 8 bases, J lost 2 bases, and 3 bases stayed unmatched. The CDR3 DNA follows: TGTGCCAGCGCTGGGACAGGGGGCAATCAGCCCCAGCATTTT. It yields the protein CASAGTGGNQPQHF.

V usage is TRBV7-2 and J usage is TRBJ2-1, with 11 bases matching TRBD2. V lost 3 bases and J lost 3; bases outside the gene matches: 4. Looked up from germline, CDR1 is SGHTA and CDR2 is FQGNSA. CDR3 length: 16 amino acids. Written as DNA, the CDR3 is TGTGCCAGCAGCTTGTATAGCGGGGGGGACTACAATGAGCAGTTCTTC. Its translation: CASSLYSGGDYNEQFF.

Many counts were recorded for this clonotype. The chain uses TRBV7-2 and TRBJ1-4, with 8 bases matching TRBD1. Germline V gene lookup returns CDR1 SGHTA and CDR2 FQGNSA. With V trimmed by 5 bases and J by 2 bases, 7 bases remained unmatched. The CDR3 is made up of 16 amino acids. CDR3: CASSPGTGLTNEKLFF. The CDR3 region has the DNA TGTGCCAGCAGCCCAGGGACAGGCCTTACTAATGAAAAACTGTTTTTT.

This clonotype was seen repeatedly, ten times or more. The V call is TRBV11-2, the J call TRBJ1-2, with D uncertain. Germline CDR1 and CDR2: SGHAT and FQNNGV. Deletions cut 5 bases from V and 3 bases from J, with 7 bases between. The CDR3 extends over 12 amino acids. CDR3 sequence reads: CASSARHYGYTF. CDR3 DNA sequence: TGTGCCAGCAGCGCCCGACACTATGGCTACACCTTC.